The next 21 T cell receptor beta chains were all read from a single sample in a study of T cell repertoires in ileal Crohn's disease. Libraries were prepared by immunoSEQ multiplex PCR; TCRdb keeps only in-frame clonotypes and omits some of them. The sample contains 7,200 or so clones, approximately 72% of which appear only once. As for time point: neoterminal ileum biopsy at postoperative endoscopy, about 6 months after surgery. The sample was ileal tissue. The receptor source for this set is an adult with Crohn's disease.

The CDR3 DNA is TGCAGCGTTGATTATAGCGGGGGGGCTTCCGACAATGAGCAGTTCTTC. Amino acids: CSVDYSGGASDNEQFF. The chain links TRBV29-1 to TRBJ2-1; 11 bases are a match to TRBD2. CDR1 and CDR2 from the germline V gene are SQVTM and ANQGSEA. V was clipped by 3 bases and J by 5 bases; unmatched bases: 9. The CDR3 runs 16 residues.

The chain uses TRBV7-2 and TRBJ1-1; TRBD1 agrees at 8 bases. The CDR3 spans 14 residues. With V trimmed by 5 bases and J by 5 bases, 7 bases remained unmatched. Germline V gene sequence: CDR1 SGHTA, CDR2 FQGNSA. The CDR3 coding sequence is TGTGCCAGCAGCCGAAGACAGGGGAGGACTGAAGCTTTCTTT. It is translated as CASSRRQGRTEAFF.

The genes are TRBV7-2 and TRBJ1-5; TRBD1 might be the D (5 bases). Germline-derived CDR1 and CDR2 are SGHTA and FQGNSA. Trimming pared 3 bases from V and 0 bases from J, leaving 9 bases between. This CDR3 contains 15 residues. CDR3 residues: CASSFDRVSNQPQHF. DNA of the CDR3: TGTGCCAGCAGCTTTGACAGAGTTAGCAATCAGCCCCAGCATTTT.

This clone turned up a few times. The V call is TRBV9, the J call TRBJ2-5; D possibly corresponds to TRBD1 (6 bases). Germline V gene data show CDR1 as SGDLS and CDR2 as YYNGEE. The CDR3 is 15 residues long. V lost 7 bases to trimming and J lost 4 bases, with 20 bases between them. The CDR3: CASSKRGSDGETQYF. CDR3 bases: TGTGCCAGCTCTAAAAGGGGGTCGGATGGAGAGACCCAGTACTTC.

The chain carries TRBV5-1 and TRBJ2-2; 8 bases line up with TRBD1. The CDR3 totals 15 residues. Trimming removed 2 bases from V and 4 bases from J; junction bases left unmatched: 4. CDR1 and CDR2 (germline): SGHRS, YFSETQ. CDR3 sequence: CASSFQGAGTGELFF. As DNA, the CDR3 is TGCGCCAGCAGCTTCCAGGGGGCGGGCACCGGGGAGCTGTTTTTT.

The gene calls are TRBV6-6 and TRBJ1-2; 7 bases fit TRBD1. Germline lookup yields CDR1 MNHNY and CDR2 SVGAGI (reference sequence). V was clipped by 5 bases and J by 3 bases; unmatched bases: 3. This CDR3 is built from 13 residues. CDR3 DNA: TGTGCCAGCAGTCCCACAGGGGACTATGGCTACACCTTC. It yields the protein CASSPTGDYGYTF.

The chain is built from TRBV5-1 and TRBJ2-3; tentative D call: TRBD2 (7 bases). V was pared by 7 bases and J by 2 bases, with 11 bases between. Germline CDR1 reads SGHRS; CDR2 reads YFSETQ. The CDR3 extends over 13 amino acids. This CDR3 is CASGGASTDTQYF. DNA of the CDR3: TGCGCCAGCGGGGGGGCCTCCACAGATACGCAGTATTTT.

The chain carries TRBV11-2 and TRBJ2-1; D might be TRBD2 (5 bases). V was cut by 3 bases and J by 3 bases, with 12 bases left in between. CDR3 length equals 15 residues. Germline CDR1 SGHAT, CDR2 FQNNGV. CDR3 nucleotide sequence: TGTGCCAGCAGCTTCTCTCCGGACTTCTACAATGAGCAGTTCTTC. Translated: CASSFSPDFYNEQFF.

This rearrangement joins TRBV10-3 to TRBJ1-1; 7 nucleotides align to TRBD1. Germline trimming cut 4 bases from V and 0 bases from J; bases unmatched to any gene: 5. The germline V gene has CDR1 ENHRY and CDR2 SYGVKD. The CDR3 is 15 amino acids. In DNA, the CDR3 is TGTGCCATCAGTGGTCGGACAGGCATGAACACTGAAGCTTTCTTT. It specifies CAISGRTGMNTEAFF.

This clone was detected once. The V call is TRBV6-1, the J call TRBJ1-1; TRBD1 aligns across 7 bases. Trimming removed 2 bases from V and 4 bases from J; junction bases left unmatched: 4. The CDR3 is 14 residues long. In germline, CDR1 is MNHNS, CDR2 SASEGT. CDR3 region: CASSERTGPTEAFF. The CDR3, as DNA: TGTGCCAGCAGTGAACGGACAGGCCCCACTGAAGCTTTCTTT.

This rearrangement joins TRBV5-4 to TRBJ2-1, with TRBD2 matching 9 bases. CDR3 length: 17 residues. Unmatched junction bases numbered 8, after V lost 3 bases and J lost 1 base. The V gene's germline CDR1 is SGHNT and CDR2 YYREEE (reference sequence). The CDR3: CASSSPTSGVSYNEQFF. The DNA for the CDR3 is TGTGCCAGCAGCTCGCCGACTAGCGGAGTATCCTACAATGAGCAGTTCTTC.

Points on this clone: Other DNA sequences within the sample encode an identical CDR3. The gene calls are TRBV5-1 and TRBJ1-5, with 7 positions matching TRBD1. This CDR3 spans 15 amino acids. Losses at the gene ends were 5 bases for V and 3 bases for J; bases not matched to a gene: 8. Germline V gene data show CDR1 as SGHRS and CDR2 as YFSETQ. DNA for the CDR3: TGCGCCAGCAGTCCAGGGGGGCCCTCCAATCAGCCCCAGCATTTT. Amino acids: CASSPGGPSNQPQHF.

This chain links TRBV10-3 with TRBJ2-5; TRBD2 aligns across 8 bases. This CDR3 contains 12 residues. The germline gives CDR1 ENHRY, CDR2 SYGVKD. V was pared by 7 bases and J by 5 bases, with 3 bases of the junction left unmatched. Written as DNA, the CDR3 is TGTGCCATCAAGGGCGGGGGGGAGACCCAGTACTTC. Translating it yields CAIKGGGETQYF.

The genes are TRBV5-6 and TRBJ2-1; 10 positions match TRBD2. The V segment lost 2 bases and the J segment 6 bases; nucleotides outside the gene matches: 14. CDR1 is SGHDT, CDR2 YYEEEE, per germline. There are 18 residues in the CDR3. CDR3 amino acids: CASSLRTSGGGPGNEQFF. The CDR3, as DNA: TGTGCCAGCAGCTTAAGGACTAGCGGAGGGGGGCCTGGCAATGAGCAGTTCTTC.

This clone was picked up a small number of times. The chain carries TRBV19 and TRBJ1-5; 7 bases map to TRBD1. This CDR3 has 15 residues. From germline, CDR1 is LNHDA and CDR2 SQIVND (reference sequence). Germline trimming cut 5 bases from V and 2 bases from J; bases unmatched to any gene: 6. The CDR3 protein is CASSARGQGNQPQHF. CDR3 nucleotides: TGTGCCAGTAGTGCAAGGGGGCAAGGCAATCAGCCCCAGCATTTT.

This chain joins TRBV19 and TRBJ1-5; D is unresolved. Germline V gene data show CDR1 as LNHDA and CDR2 as SQIVND (reference sequence). The V and J ends lost 6 bases and 0 bases respectively, with 9 bases between them. The CDR3 is made up of 14 amino acids. CDR3 sequence reads: CASSPQASNQPQHF. In nucleotides, the CDR3 is TGTGCCAGTAGCCCTCAGGCTAGCAATCAGCCCCAGCATTTT.

The genes are TRBV29-1 and TRBJ1-2, with a weak D call TRBD1 (5 bases). Looked up from germline, CDR1 is SQVTM and CDR2 is ANQGSEA. The CDR3 has 12 amino acids. V lost 4 bases to trimming and J lost 4 bases, with 10 bases between them. The chain's CDR3 is CSVAETAYGYTF. In DNA form, the CDR3 reads TGCAGCGTTGCTGAGACAGCCTATGGCTACACCTTC.

The V and J genes are TRBV2 and TRBJ1-6, with 11 bases matching TRBD1. The V gene end was trimmed by 7 bases and the J gene end by 7 bases; junction bases not matched to a gene: 9. The length of the CDR3 is 16 residues. CDR1 is SNHLY and CDR2 is FYNNEI in the germline V gene. In nucleotides, the CDR3 is TGTGCCAGCACCATAGGACAGGGGGCATCCAATTCACCCCTCCACTTT. It encodes CASTIGQGASNSPLHF.

This clone showed up just once. J is TRBJ1-1 and V is TRBV6-5; tentative D call: TRBD1 (6 bases). Germline values: CDR1 MNHEY, CDR2 SVGAGI. V shed 11 bases and J shed 5 bases, with 12 bases lying between them. This CDR3 comprises 11 residues. The CDR3 here is CALGAGTEAFF. Written as DNA, the CDR3 is TGTGCCCTGGGGGCAGGTACTGAAGCTTTCTTT.

V gene TRBV7-3 combines with J gene TRBJ1-1; D ambiguous. The germline V gene encodes CDR1 SGHTA and CDR2 FQGTGA. The CDR3 is made up of 15 amino acids. Trimming cost V 2 bases and J 1 base, with 11 bases left between them. The CDR3 reads CASSLYPGSNTEAFF. The CDR3 bases are TGTGCCAGCAGCTTATATCCAGGTTCGAACACTGAAGCTTTCTTT.

The chain combines TRBV27 with TRBJ2-1, with 8 nucleotides matching TRBD2. The germline gives CDR1 MNHEY, CDR2 SMNVEV (reference sequence). Trimming at V came to 4 bases and at J to 4 bases, leaving 6 bases not matched to a gene. The CDR3 extends over 15 amino acids. The CDR3 coding sequence is TGTGCCAGCAGTTCGACTAGCGCAGGTTACAATGAGCAGTTCTTC. Translated, it gives CASSSTSAGYNEQFF.